This T cell receptor (beta chain) was recovered during a study of Graves' ophthalmopathy and Graves' hyperthyroidism. Overall study context: Peripheral blood was gathered at the point of initial diagnosis, before any treatment started.

The CDR3 contains 16 residues. From germline, CDR1 is SGHDN and CDR2 FVKESK. The germline V and J ends were trimmed by 8 bases and 0 bases, with 14 bases remaining between them. Amplification from RNA transcripts yielded the TCR beta CDR3 regions. First-round RT-PCR relied on HTBI primers, and a second-round multiplex PCR came next. MiXCR was run by TCRdb on the multiplex PCR reads, yielding one entry per CDR3 protein. Altogether hundreds of thousands of distinct CDR3 sequences are present, more than 40% being singletons, with the ten largest covering around 3.3%. This clonotype was seen only a few times. What it recognizes is unknown. The study, taken as a whole, reports: Most thyroid-expanded clonotypes exceeding 0.001 frequency were also found in blood. The model predicted progression of ophthalmopathy with a sensitivity of more than 60%, and its specificity was 72% to 80%.

This TCR came from an adult man with Graves' ophthalmopathy. The sequencing sample was made of peripheral blood. The V call is TRBV14, the J call TRBJ2-6; D call uncertain. CDR3 in DNA: TGTGCCAGCTCACCACAAACATACTCTGGGGCCAACGTCCTGACTTTC. Translated: CASSPQTYSGANVLTF.